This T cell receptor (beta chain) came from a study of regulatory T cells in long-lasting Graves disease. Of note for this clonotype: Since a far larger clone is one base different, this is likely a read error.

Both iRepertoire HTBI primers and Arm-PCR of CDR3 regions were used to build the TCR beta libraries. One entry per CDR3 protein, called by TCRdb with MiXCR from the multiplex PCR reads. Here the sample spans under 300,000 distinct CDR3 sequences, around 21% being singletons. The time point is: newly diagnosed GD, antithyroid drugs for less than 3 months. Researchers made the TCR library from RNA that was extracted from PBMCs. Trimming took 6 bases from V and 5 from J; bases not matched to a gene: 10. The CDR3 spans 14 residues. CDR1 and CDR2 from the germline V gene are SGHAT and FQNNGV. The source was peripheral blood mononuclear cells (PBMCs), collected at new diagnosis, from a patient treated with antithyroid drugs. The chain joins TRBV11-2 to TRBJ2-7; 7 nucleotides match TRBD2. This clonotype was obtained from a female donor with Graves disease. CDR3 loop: CASSWSWGGDEQYF. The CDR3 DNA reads TGTGCCAGCAGTTGGAGCTGGGGGGGAGACGAGCAGTACTTC.